The source of this TCR beta chain is a study of T cells in women clearing cervical HPV infection. Produced via immunoSEQ multiplex PCR; TCRdb's table is partial and in-frame only. The data show tens of thousands of clones, and the top ten clones hold 7.5% to 9.5%. In regard to this clone: The read ends 3 residues shy of where the CDR3 ends; the end is completed using the germline J gene.

V was clipped by 0 bases and J by 6 bases; unmatched bases: 5. The germline V gene encodes CDR1 SGHNT and CDR2 YYREEE (reference sequence). CDR3 length: 14 amino acids. The rearrangement links TRBV5-4 to TRBJ1-1; 7 bases align to TRBD1. Sequences were obtained from blood buffy coat. This TCR came from a woman between 18 and 75 years old with a cervical HPV16 infection that either progressed to CIN3+ or cleared (not recorded which). The CDR3 DNA, read in part, is TGTGCCAGCAGCTTGGCCTTACAGGGGTCTGAA. It yields the protein CASSLALQGSE. The complete CDR3 protein is CASSLALQGSEAFF.